The T cell receptor (beta chain) under discussion was sequenced for a study of T cells in pancreatic ductal adenocarcinoma. Study outcomes and limitations: Comparisons of tumor and blood clonality may show falsely lower tumor diversity.

Profiling relied on immunoSEQ multiplex PCR, and the TCRdb table lists in-frame clones only, not all of them. The table has just under 30,000 clones, around nine tenths seen once; the top ten hold roughly 2.2%. The selected patients with pancreatic ductal adenocarcinoma had surgery but no neoadjuvant therapy. On this clone itself: Antigen unknown.

With 5 bases removed from V and 9 bases from J, the gap between germline ends came to 8 bases. CDR1 SEHNR and CDR2 FQNEAQ come from the germline V gene (reference sequence). The CDR3 extends over 11 amino acids. Sequences were obtained from PBMCs. This TCR was sampled from a human donor with pancreatic ductal adenocarcinoma. J is TRBJ1-5 and V is TRBV7-9, with unresolved D. CDR3 DNA sequence: TGTGCCAGCAGCGGAGGTGGGCCCCAGCATTTT. This codes for CASSGGGPQHF.